The clone carrying this T cell receptor (beta chain) was picked up a small number of times. The data belong to a study of CD8+ T cells in alopecia areata. Study-level background: The tofacitinib course ran for 6 to 18 months and was followed by 6 months off drug. Severity scores in treated patients reflected the percentage of scalp affected.

Germline V lookup: CDR1 SGHDT, CDR2 YYEEEE. The CDR3 length is 15 residues. V lost 7 bases and J lost 1, with 17 bases in between. Indicated treatment: oral pan-JAK inhibitor, 5-10 mg twice daily. Extracted from the samples, RNA was reverse transcribed into cDNA to serve as the sequencing template. Assay: immunoSEQ multiplex PCR; the TCRdb copy retains only in-frame clones and omits some. This sample has fewer than 250,000 clones, with roughly two fifths found just once. The TCR comes from a human donor with alopecia areata. The source was CD4+ T cells sorted from blood, collected at approximately week 30, from a patient treated with tofacitinib. The V gene is TRBV5-6, the J gene TRBJ1-2; the D gene is possibly TRBD1 (5 bases). CDR3 sequence (DNA): TGTGCCAGCGCCCAGGACACAGCCCTTAACTATGGCTACACCTTC. It encodes CASAQDTALNYGYTF.